The next 24 T cell receptor beta chains were all read from a single sample in a study of cytomegalovirus exposure and HLA in healthy donors. Primers for the PCR totalled 60 Vbeta and 13 Jbeta. Only in-frame clones appear in the TCRdb table, and some are missing; sequencing was by immunoSEQ multiplex PCR. The table lists roughly 190,000 clones, about 77% of them singletons, with over 4% in the top ten. The sequenced sample consisted of PBMCs. These receptors all stem from a man aged 30 to 45 in good health and CMV-seropositive.

This chain uses TRBV7-3 with TRBJ1-1, with D perhaps matching TRBD1 (5 bases). The ends were cut back, 5 bases at V and 5 bases at J, with 15 bases in the middle. The CDR3 is 14 amino acids. From germline, CDR1 is SGHTA and CDR2 FQGTGA. The CDR3 DNA follows: TGTGCCAGCAGCCCGGACCAGGGTAGGACTGAAGCTTTCTTT. Translated, it gives CASSPDQGRTEAFF.

The gene calls are TRBV6-5 and TRBJ2-7, with 10 bases lining up with TRBD2. The V and J ends lost 3 bases and 4 bases, in that order; junction bases with no gene match: 3. In germline, CDR1 is MNHEY, CDR2 SVGAGI. The CDR3 contains 14 residues. The CDR3 reads CASSYEGLAYEQYF. In DNA, the CDR3 is TGTGCCAGCAGTTATGAGGGACTAGCGTACGAGCAGTACTTC.

The chain links TRBV19 to TRBJ2-7, with a possible D match to TRBD1 (7 bases). Trimming took off 4 bases at V and 9 bases at J, with 19 bases between the two ends. The CDR3 is made up of 14 amino acids. Looked up from germline, CDR1 is LNHDA and CDR2 is SQIVND (reference sequence). CDR3 loop: CASSTSGGGGAQYF. The CDR3 DNA sequence: TGTGCCAGTAGTACCTCAGGGGGAGGAGGGGCGCAGTACTTC.

The genes are TRBV6-5 and TRBJ2-7; TRBD1 matches at 9 bases. With V trimmed by 5 bases and J by 6 bases, 11 bases remained unmatched. The CDR3 sequence is 15 residues long. The germline gives CDR1 MNHEY, CDR2 SVGAGI. CDR3 amino acids: CASSKSDRGRSEQYF. Here the CDR3 DNA reads TGTGCCAGCAGTAAATCGGACAGGGGTCGAAGCGAGCAGTACTTC.

The chain couples TRBV20-1 to TRBJ2-5; D might be TRBD2 (5 bases). Deletions cut 6 bases from V and 2 bases from J, with 7 bases between. Germline CDR1 reads DFQATT; CDR2 reads SNEGSKA (reference sequence). The CDR3 is 11 amino acids. The CDR3 bases are TGCAGTGCGGGGAGACAAGAGACCCAGTACTTC. Amino acids: CSAGRQETQYF.

This chain uses TRBV20-1 with TRBJ1-1; D gene ambiguous. Germline CDR1 is DFQATT and CDR2 is SNEGSKA (reference sequence). The length of the CDR3 is 11 residues. Trimming pared 4 bases from V and 1 base from J, leaving 4 bases between. CDR3: CSATRNTEAFF. CDR3 nucleotide sequence: TGCAGTGCTACCCGGAACACTGAAGCTTTCTTT.

J is TRBJ2-7 and V is TRBV18; weak D call: TRBD1 (6 bases). The V end was cut by 6 bases, the J end by 2 bases, with 17 bases between. From germline, CDR1 is KGHSH and CDR2 LQKENI. CDR3 length equals 15 residues. The CDR3 nucleotides read TGTGCCAGCTCTCTTAGACCCGGGACAACCTACGAGCAGTACTTC. This encodes CASSLRPGTTYEQYF.

This chain links TRBV7-9 with TRBJ2-2, with D perhaps matching TRBD1 (6 bases). Between the trimmed V and J ends, which lost 7 bases and 3 bases, there was a span of 12 bases. CDR3 size: 14 residues. CDR1 and CDR2 from the germline V gene are SEHNR and FQNEAQ (reference sequence). The CDR3 DNA reads TGTGCCAGCATCCCCCAGGGGCACACCGGGGAGCTGTTTTTT. This gives the protein CASIPQGHTGELFF.

The rearrangement links TRBV19 to TRBJ2-1; no firm D call. The CDR3 loop spans 11 amino acids. Trimming took 7 bases from V and 5 from J, leaving 6 bases between them. CDR1 is LNHDA, CDR2 SQIVND, per germline (reference sequence). The CDR3 reads CASTVNNEQFF. Written as DNA, the CDR3 is TGTGCCAGTACCGTAAACAATGAGCAGTTCTTC.

V usage is TRBV6-5 and J usage is TRBJ1-1; 9 bases map to TRBD1. V trimming: 4 bases; J trimming: 0 bases; junction bases outside the gene matches: 3. Looked up from germline, CDR1 is MNHEY and CDR2 is SVGAGI. The CDR3 consists of 15 residues. The CDR3 is CASSFYRGLNTEAFF. In DNA form, the CDR3 reads TGTGCCAGCAGTTTCTACAGGGGGCTGAACACTGAAGCTTTCTTT.

The chain uses TRBV6-5 and TRBJ1-1; 8 bases line up with TRBD1. The V gene's germline CDR1 is MNHEY and CDR2 SVGAGI. The CDR3 has 14 residues. V was pared by 5 bases and J by 4 bases, with 6 bases of the junction left unmatched. DNA for the CDR3: TGTGCCAGCAGTCTTACAGGGGGGAGCACTGAAGCTTTCTTT. Translation gives CASSLTGGSTEAFF.

Worth noting for this clone: The sample holds other DNA sequences that translate to the same CDR3. V usage is TRBV6-6 and J usage is TRBJ1-5, with 8 bases matching TRBD1. Per germline, CDR1 MNHNY and CDR2 SVGAGI (reference sequence). J gave up 4 bases and V 6 bases, and 5 bases lay outside the gene matches. The CDR3 sequence is 14 residues long. CDR3 coding DNA: TGTGCCAGCAGACCTACAGGGGGTAATCAGCCCCAGCATTTT. It encodes CASRPTGGNQPQHF.

This CDR3 is CATTLRLANTEAFF. The CDR3 DNA reads as TGTGCCACCACCCTTAGACTGGCCAACACTGAAGCTTTCTTT. This rearrangement joins TRBV15 to TRBJ1-1; D is unclear. The CDR3 consists of 14 residues. V shed 7 bases and J shed 2 bases, with 14 bases lying between them. CDR1 is LNHNV, CDR2 YYDKDF, per germline (reference sequence).

The chain employs TRBV5-4 and TRBJ1-1; D perhaps matches TRBD1 (5 bases). Germline V gene data show CDR1 as SGHNT and CDR2 as YYREEE (reference sequence). The CDR3 spans 13 residues. Between the trimmed V and J ends, which lost 4 bases and 11 bases, there was a span of 18 bases. This CDR3 is CASSPRGDPRAFF. The DNA for the CDR3 is TGTGCCAGCAGCCCCCGGGGGGATCCGAGGGCTTTCTTT.

The V call is TRBV19, the J call TRBJ1-5, with D possibly TRBD1 on 6 matching bases. V gave up 7 bases and J gave up 5 bases, with 12 bases separating them. The CDR3 extends over 13 amino acids. The germline gives CDR1 LNHDA, CDR2 SQIVND (reference sequence). CDR3 coding DNA: TGTGCCAGTAATCAGGGGAACTATCAGCCCCAGCATTTT. It translates to CASNQGNYQPQHF.

This clone was observed a few times. The genes are TRBV5-1 and TRBJ1-5; 7 nucleotides align to TRBD1. The CDR3 spans 14 residues. The V gene end was trimmed by 0 bases and the J gene end by 7 bases; junction bases not matched to a gene: 4. Germline lookup yields CDR1 SGHRS and CDR2 YFSETQ. This CDR3 reads CASSLGQGEQPQHF. CDR3 DNA: TGCGCCAGCAGCTTGGGCCAGGGGGAGCAGCCCCAGCATTTT.

The rearrangement joins TRBV7-9 to TRBJ1-1; 10 positions match TRBD1. The CDR3 has 14 amino acids. The junction had 4 bases not matched to a gene; V was cut back by 3 bases and J by 6 bases. Germline V CDR1 and CDR2: SEHNR, FQNEAQ (reference sequence). CDR3 region: CASSFDRGPAEAFF. CDR3 in DNA: TGTGCCAGCAGCTTCGACAGGGGGCCCGCTGAAGCTTTCTTT.

The V gene is TRBV2, the J gene TRBJ1-1; TRBD1 agrees at 8 bases. The CDR3 contains 13 residues. With 7 bases clipped from V and 4 bases from J, the junction kept 5 bases outside the gene matches. Germline V gene sequence: CDR1 SNHLY, CDR2 FYNNEI. The CDR3 DNA follows: TGTGCCAGCACCGGGACAGGCGGCACTGAAGCTTTCTTT. Translation: CASTGTGGTEAFF.

The chain uses TRBV7-9 and TRBJ2-1; 7 bases map to TRBD2. The CDR3 has 15 amino acids. The germline gives CDR1 SEHNR, CDR2 FQNEAQ (reference sequence). V lost 4 bases and J lost 4; bases outside the gene matches: 7. The CDR3 spells CASSSIAGLYNEQFF. CDR3 nucleotide sequence: TGTGCCAGCAGCTCAATAGCGGGCCTTTACAATGAGCAGTTCTTC.

A single count supports this clone. The V call is TRBV7-2, the J call TRBJ1-1; D is possibly TRBD1 (5 bases). CDR1 and CDR2 (germline): SGHTA, FQGNSA. The V end was cut by 5 bases, the J end by 4 bases, with 20 bases between. The CDR3 has 16 residues. The CDR3 region has the DNA TGTGCCAGCAGCCAAAGATCCGGGGCGGGGGGCACTGAAGCTTTCTTT. Protein product: CASSQRSGAGGTEAFF.

The chain is built from TRBV6-5 and TRBJ1-1; 8 nucleotides align to TRBD1. Germline CDR1 reads MNHEY; CDR2 reads SVGAGI. V shed 4 bases and J 1 base; nucleotides not matched to a gene: 8. The CDR3 sequence is 16 residues long. CDR3 nucleotides: TGTGCCAGCAGTTCCCCAGCGGACAGGGCGAACACTGAAGCTTTCTTT. Its translation is CASSSPADRANTEAFF.

This sequence joins TRBV10-3 and TRBJ1-4, with TRBD1 matching 7 bases. The CDR3 has 16 residues. The germline CDR1 and CDR2 sequences are ENHRY and SYGVKD. The J segment lost 1 base and the V segment lost 5 bases, leaving 7 bases of the junction unmatched. CDR3 protein: CAISPDRAGTNEKLFF. Written as DNA, the CDR3 is TGTGCCATCAGTCCCGACAGGGCGGGAACTAATGAAAAACTGTTTTTT.

The chain carries TRBV6-4 and TRBJ2-7, with 9 bases that match TRBD1. Trimming removed 2 bases from V and 2 bases from J; junction bases left unmatched: 16. This CDR3 contains 19 residues. CDR1 and CDR2 from the germline V gene are MRHNA and SNTAGT. The CDR3 loop reads CASSDPPGQGKAVTYEQYF. For the CDR3, the DNA is TGTGCCAGCAGTGACCCGCCGGGACAGGGAAAAGCGGTTACCTACGAGCAGTACTTC.

The chain links TRBV19 to TRBJ1-4; 12 nucleotides align to TRBD1. The CDR3 extends over 18 amino acids. CDR1 and CDR2 (germline): LNHDA, SQIVND (reference sequence). Losses at the gene ends were 5 bases for V and 0 bases for J; bases not matched to a gene: 7. The CDR3 loop reads CASSGTGGKPSTNEKLFF. The CDR3 nucleotides are TGTGCCAGTAGTGGGACAGGGGGCAAGCCTTCAACTAATGAAAAACTGTTTTTT.